This T cell receptor beta chain was documented in a study of T cell changes during pregnancy in multiple sclerosis. After removal of 0 bases from V and 7 bases from J, the junction contained 12 bases not matched to a gene. Germline V gene lookup returns CDR1 LGHNA and CDR2 YSLEER. The CDR3 has 17 amino acids. The repertoire was sequenced with immunoSEQ multiplex PCR; TCRdb's copy has only in-frame clones and lacks some. Seen here are approximately 60,000 clones, 80% to 95% observed once, and the top ten hold approximately 0.36%. The J gene is TRBJ2-1, the V gene TRBV4-3, with TRBD2 matching 7 bases. The sequencing used CD4+ T cells from peripheral blood mononuclear cells, collected before pregnancy. The clonotype was recovered from a female donor with multiple sclerosis, enrolled in a pregnancy study. CDR3: CASSQDNMAGDLNEQFF. In DNA, the CDR3 is TGCGCCAGCAGCCAAGATAACATGGCGGGAGATCTGAATGAGCAGTTCTTC.